The 20 T cell receptor beta chains listed next were all sequenced from one sample in a study of Ad26.COV2.S vaccination and SARS-CoV-2 variants. Using immunoSEQ multiplex PCR, the repertoire was profiled, and TCRdb retains in-frame clones only, with some absent. The profile shows over 450,000 clones, roughly nine tenths of them singletons. Regarding treatment: around 19 received Ad26.COV2.S at low or high dose, single or two shots; a few received placebo; per-sample allocation not given. Sampling happened 63 days after the first vaccine or placebo injection. Specimen: peripheral blood, collected in a trial of Ad26.COV2.S vaccine versus placebo. The receptors originated from a person between 18 and 59 years old who received the Ad26.COV2.S COVID-19 vaccine or a placebo.

The V and J genes are TRBV7-9 and TRBJ1-2; TRBD1 is a possible D gene (6 bases). Trimming cost V 3 bases and J 7 bases, with 15 bases left between them. The CDR3 consists of 14 residues. Germline CDR1 reads SEHNR; CDR2 reads FQNEAQ (reference sequence). CDR3 loop: CASSLHRVVGGYTF. CDR3 nucleotides: TGTGCCAGCAGCTTGCACAGGGTCGTCGGTGGCTACACCTTC.

This chain joins TRBV7-8 and TRBJ2-7; D might be TRBD1 or TRBD2, each matching 6 bases. Trimming shortened V by 2 bases and J by 2 bases, and 13 bases separated the two germline ends. CDR1 and CDR2 from the germline V gene are SGHVS and FQNEAQ. This CDR3 has 15 residues. The CDR3 nucleotides are TGTGCCAGCAGCTTATGGAACAGGGAGGCCTACGAGCAGTACTTC. It codes for CASSLWNREAYEQYF.

DNA for the CDR3: TGTGCCAGTAGACCCGACAGGGTAGGAGGAAACACCATATATTTT. Its translation is CASRPDRVGGNTIYF. The chain joins TRBV19 to TRBJ1-3; 7 bases map to TRBD1. V lost 6 bases and J lost 4; bases outside the gene matches: 9. The CDR3 is 15 residues long. The V gene's germline CDR1 is LNHDA and CDR2 SQIVND (reference sequence).

A few counts support this clone. This chain uses TRBV5-4 with TRBJ2-1; the D is unclear. The germline V gene encodes CDR1 SGHNT and CDR2 YYREEE (reference sequence). V was clipped by 0 bases and J by 2 bases, with 9 bases between them. The CDR3 consists of 15 residues. In DNA form, the CDR3 reads TGTGCCAGCAGCTTGGGACCAACAACCTACAATGAGCAGTTCTTC. Translated: CASSLGPTTYNEQFF.

J is TRBJ1-2 and V is TRBV30; D not resolved. Trimming took 4 bases from V and 4 from J, leaving 7 bases between them. The CDR3 sequence is 11 residues long. Germline CDR1 reads GTSNPN; CDR2 reads SVGIG (reference sequence). The CDR3 is CAWISLYGYTF. In DNA form, the CDR3 reads TGTGCCTGGATTAGCCTCTATGGCTACACCTTC.

This clone was recorded only once. This chain joins TRBV3-1 (or the pseudogene TRBV3-2) and TRBJ1-5; TRBD1 might be the D (6 bases). The CDR3 extends over 18 amino acids. V lost 2 bases and J 5 bases, leaving 22 bases between the germline ends. The germline gives CDR1 LGHDT, CDR2 YNNKEL (reference sequence). CDR3 sequence (DNA): TGTGCCAGCAGCCAAAGCCCGCAACTAGGGGGAGGCTATCAGCCCCAGCATTTT. Translation: CASSQSPQLGGGYQPQHF.

This chain connects TRBV6-5 to TRBJ2-7, with 9 bases identical to TRBD1. The CDR3 is 14 amino acids. The V gene end was trimmed by 5 bases and the J gene end by 7 bases; junction bases not matched to a gene: 9. Germline lookup yields CDR1 MNHEY and CDR2 SVGAGI. CDR3 DNA sequence: TGTGCCAGCAGTCCGGGACAGGGAGCAGGGGAGCAGTACTTC. It yields the protein CASSPGQGAGEQYF.

The J gene is TRBJ2-5, the V gene TRBV19; D possibly corresponds to TRBD2 (7 bases). Germline CDR1 is LNHDA and CDR2 is SQIVND (reference sequence). The CDR3 is 16 amino acids. With 3 bases removed from V and 1 base from J, the gap between germline ends came to 15 bases. CDR3 protein: CASSIRGGITQETQYF. Here the CDR3 DNA reads TGTGCCAGTAGTATTAGGGGGGGCATCACCCAAGAGACCCAGTACTTC.

The chain links TRBV2 to TRBJ2-7; maybe TRBD1 (6 bases). CDR1 SNHLY and CDR2 FYNNEI come from the germline V gene. Trimming shortened V by 11 bases and J by 4 bases, and 21 bases separated the two germline ends. The CDR3 spans 14 residues. The CDR3 DNA sequence: TGTGCCCAGAGGCCAACAGGGACGACTTACGAGCAGTACTTC. Protein sequence: CAQRPTGTTYEQYF.

The gene calls are TRBV19 and TRBJ2-7; 11 positions agree with TRBD1. V shed 6 bases and J 1 base; nucleotides not matched to a gene: 5. Germline V gene lookup returns CDR1 LNHDA and CDR2 SQIVND (reference sequence). The CDR3 runs to 15 residues. CDR3 protein: CASRRGTGGSYEQYF. The CDR3 DNA follows: TGTGCCAGTAGAAGGGGGACAGGGGGTTCCTACGAGCAGTACTTC. The whole variable domain, remainder taken from reference TRBV19 and TRBJ2-7, is DGGITQSPKYLFRKEGQNVTLSCEQNLNHDAMYWYRQDPGQGLRLIYYSQIVNDFQKGDIAEGYSVSREKKESFPLTVTSAQKNPTAFYLCASRRGTGGSYEQYFGPGTRLTVT.

Only a few counts were recorded for this clone. This chain links TRBV28 with TRBJ1-6; TRBD1 agrees at 7 bases. V was clipped by 4 bases and J by 10 bases; unmatched bases: 19. Germline V gene data show CDR1 as MDHEN and CDR2 as SYDVKM. The CDR3 sequence is 18 residues long. The CDR3 protein is CASSSLPRQGNLISPLHF. DNA for the CDR3: TGTGCCAGCAGTTCCCTCCCTCGACAGGGCAATCTCATATCACCCCTCCACTTT.

The chain carries TRBV6-5 and TRBJ2-6, with a weak D call TRBD2 (6 bases). Germline V gene lookup returns CDR1 MNHEY and CDR2 SVGAGI. The CDR3 sequence is 15 residues long. Trimming cost V 5 bases and J 3 bases, with 11 bases left between them. The CDR3 sequence is CASSPQGGGANVLTF. CDR3 coding DNA: TGTGCCAGCAGTCCTCAGGGAGGTGGGGCCAACGTCCTGACTTTC.

This rearrangement joins TRBV6-2 or TRBV6-3 to TRBJ2-5; D uncertain. Trimming took off 2 bases at V and 1 base at J, with 8 bases between the two ends. CDR1 and CDR2 from the germline V gene are MNHEY and SVGEGT. This CDR3 region has 14 residues. The CDR3 here is CASSYAAPQETQYF. As DNA, the CDR3 is TGTGCCAGCAGTTACGCGGCGCCCCAAGAGACCCAGTACTTC.

This clone was found a few times. The J gene is TRBJ1-2, the V gene TRBV3-1 (or the pseudogene TRBV3-2); D is uncertain. V was cut by 1 base and J by 4 bases, with 7 bases left in between. There are 13 residues in the CDR3. Germline V lookup: CDR1 LGHDT, CDR2 YNNKEL (reference sequence). In DNA form, the CDR3 reads TGTGCCAGCAGCCAAGTCGCGGGCTATGGCTACACCTTC. Its protein is CASSQVAGYGYTF.

This clone has a handful of counts. The CDR3 DNA sequence: TGTGCCAGCAGCCTCTATGGAACCGGGGAGCTGTTTTTT. Translation gives CASSLYGTGELFF. The chain is built from TRBV9 and TRBJ2-2; D is unresolved. CDR1 and CDR2 from the germline V gene are SGDLS and YYNGEE. The length of the CDR3 is 13 residues. V shed 4 bases and J shed 5 bases, with 9 bases lying between them.

The chain uses TRBV2 and TRBJ1-5; D is ambiguous. Germline-derived CDR1 and CDR2 are SNHLY and FYNNEI. The V end lost 8 bases, the J end lost 1 base, and 12 bases lay between the germline ends. The CDR3 contains 14 residues. The CDR3 nucleotides are TGTGCCAGCTCCAATTGGAGAAGCAATCAGCCCCAGCATTTT. Protein sequence: CASSNWRSNQPQHF.

The V and J genes are TRBV28 and TRBJ2-3, with 13 positions matching TRBD2. This CDR3 contains 14 residues. V dropped 8 bases and J dropped 1; count of bases not matched to a gene: 0. Germline assignment: CDR1 MDHEN and CDR2 SYDVKM. The CDR3 reads CASGLAGGTDTQYF. The CDR3 region has the DNA TGTGCCAGCGGACTAGCGGGAGGCACAGATACGCAGTATTTT. Full variable domain (remainder filled in from reference TRBV28 and TRBJ2-3): DVKVTQSSRYLVKRTGEKVFLECVQDMDHENMFWYRQDPGLGLRLIYFSYDVKMKEKGDIPEGYSVSREKKERFSLILESASTNQTSMYLCASGLAGGTDTQYFGPGTRLTVL.

The rearrangement joins TRBV28 to TRBJ1-3; 7 positions agree with TRBD1. Per the germline V gene, CDR1 is MDHEN and CDR2 is SYDVKM. This CDR3 comprises 14 residues. Losses at the gene ends were 6 bases for V and 4 bases for J; bases not matched to a gene: 6. The CDR3 spells CASRRQGYGNTIYF. The CDR3 coding sequence is TGTGCCAGCAGACGACAGGGTTACGGAAACACCATATATTTT.

The chain recombines TRBV5-1 with TRBJ1-1; 9 positions match TRBD1. The CDR3 covers 14 residues. J gave up 11 bases and V 0 bases, and 8 bases lay outside the gene matches. CDR1 and CDR2 (germline): SGHRS, YFSETQ. The DNA of the CDR3 is TGCGCCAGCAGCTTGGCGGCGGGACAGGGAGAGGCTTTCTTT. Translated, it gives CASSLAAGQGEAFF.

The rearrangement uses TRBV7-8 and TRBJ2-2; 10 positions agree with TRBD2. CDR3 length equals 16 residues. Germline V lookup: CDR1 SGHVS, CDR2 FQNEAQ. V shed 1 base, J shed 2 bases, and the junction held 1 base outside the gene matches. CDR3 DNA: TGTGCCAGCAGCTTAGGGACTAGCGGCAACACCGGGGAGCTGTTTTTT. This encodes CASSLGTSGNTGELFF.